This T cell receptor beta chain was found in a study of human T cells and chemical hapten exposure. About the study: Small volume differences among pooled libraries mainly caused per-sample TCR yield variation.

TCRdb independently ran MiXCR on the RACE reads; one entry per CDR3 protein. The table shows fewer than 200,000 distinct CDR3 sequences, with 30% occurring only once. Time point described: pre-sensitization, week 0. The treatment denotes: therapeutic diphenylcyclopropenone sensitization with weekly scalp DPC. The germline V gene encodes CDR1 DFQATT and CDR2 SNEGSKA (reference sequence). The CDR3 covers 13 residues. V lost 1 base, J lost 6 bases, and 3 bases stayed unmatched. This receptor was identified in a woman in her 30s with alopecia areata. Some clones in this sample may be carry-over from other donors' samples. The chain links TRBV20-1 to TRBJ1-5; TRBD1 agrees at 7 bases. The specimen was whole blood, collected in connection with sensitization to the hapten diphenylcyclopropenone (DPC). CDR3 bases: TGCAGTGCTAGAGTGACAGGGCGTCAGCCCCAGCATTTT. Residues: CSARVTGRQPQHF.